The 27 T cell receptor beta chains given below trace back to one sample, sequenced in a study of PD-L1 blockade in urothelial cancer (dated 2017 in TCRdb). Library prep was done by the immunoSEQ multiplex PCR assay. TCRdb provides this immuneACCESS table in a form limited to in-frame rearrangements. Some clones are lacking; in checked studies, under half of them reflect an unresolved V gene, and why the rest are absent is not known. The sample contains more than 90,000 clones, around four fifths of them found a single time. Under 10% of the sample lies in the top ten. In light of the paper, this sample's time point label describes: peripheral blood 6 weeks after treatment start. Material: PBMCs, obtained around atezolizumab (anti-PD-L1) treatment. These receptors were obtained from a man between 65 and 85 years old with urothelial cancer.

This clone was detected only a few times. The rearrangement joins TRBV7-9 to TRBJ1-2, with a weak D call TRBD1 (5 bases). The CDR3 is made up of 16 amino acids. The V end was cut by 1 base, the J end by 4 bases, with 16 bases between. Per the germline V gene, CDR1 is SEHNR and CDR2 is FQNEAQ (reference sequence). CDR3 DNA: TGTGCCAGCAGCTTAGGAGGAACAGGCGAACCCTATGGCTACACCTTC. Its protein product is CASSLGGTGEPYGYTF.

CDR3 protein: CASSLGDTHSYEQYF. The CDR3 nucleotides read TGTGCCAGCTCACTTGGGGACACGCACTCCTACGAGCAGTACTTC. The chain has TRBV18 and TRBJ2-7; TRBD1 might be the D (6 bases). This CDR3 has 15 residues. Germline assignment: CDR1 KGHSH and CDR2 LQKENI. V was trimmed by 4 bases and J by 0 bases, leaving 13 bases between them.

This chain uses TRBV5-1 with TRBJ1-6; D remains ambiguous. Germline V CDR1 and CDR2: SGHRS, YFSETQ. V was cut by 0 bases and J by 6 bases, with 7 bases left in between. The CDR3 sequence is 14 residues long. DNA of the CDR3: TGCGCCAGCAGCTTGGTGGCAGGTAATTCACCCCTCCACTTT. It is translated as CASSLVAGNSPLHF.

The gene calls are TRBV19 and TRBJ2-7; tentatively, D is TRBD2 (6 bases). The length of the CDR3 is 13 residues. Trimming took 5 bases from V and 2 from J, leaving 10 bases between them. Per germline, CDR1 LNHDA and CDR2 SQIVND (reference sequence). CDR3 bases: TGTGCCAGTAGTGATAGCGGACCCTACGAGCAGTACTTC. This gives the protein CASSDSGPYEQYF.

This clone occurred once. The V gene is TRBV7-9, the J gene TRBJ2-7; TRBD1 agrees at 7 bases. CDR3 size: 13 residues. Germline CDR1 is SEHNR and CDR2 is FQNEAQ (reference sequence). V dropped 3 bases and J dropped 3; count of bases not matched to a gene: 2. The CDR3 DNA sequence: TGTGCCAGCAGCTTGGACAGGCGCTACGAGCAGTACTTC. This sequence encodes CASSLDRRYEQYF. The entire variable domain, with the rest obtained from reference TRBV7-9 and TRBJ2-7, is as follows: DTGVSQNPRHKITKRGQNVTFRCDPISEHNRLYWYRQTLGQGPEFLTYFQNEAQLEKSRLLSDRFSAERPKGSFSTLEIQRTEQGDSAMYLCASSLDRRYEQYFGPGTRLTVT.

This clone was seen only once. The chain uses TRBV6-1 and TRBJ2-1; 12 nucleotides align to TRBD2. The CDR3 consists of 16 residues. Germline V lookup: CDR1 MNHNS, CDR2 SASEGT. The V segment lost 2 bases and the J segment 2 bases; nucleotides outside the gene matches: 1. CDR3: CASSESSGRAYNEQFF. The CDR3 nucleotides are TGTGCCAGCAGTGAATCTAGCGGGAGGGCCTACAATGAGCAGTTCTTC.

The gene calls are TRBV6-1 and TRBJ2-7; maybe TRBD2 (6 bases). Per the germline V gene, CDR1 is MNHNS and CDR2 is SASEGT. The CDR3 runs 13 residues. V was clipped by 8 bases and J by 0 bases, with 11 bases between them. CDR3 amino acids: CASSASDSYEQYF. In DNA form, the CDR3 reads TGTGCCAGCTCTGCTAGCGACTCCTACGAGCAGTACTTC.

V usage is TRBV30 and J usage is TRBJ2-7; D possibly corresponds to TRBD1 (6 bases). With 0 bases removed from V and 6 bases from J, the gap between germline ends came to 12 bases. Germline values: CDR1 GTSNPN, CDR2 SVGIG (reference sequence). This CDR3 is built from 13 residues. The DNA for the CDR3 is TGTGCCTGGAGTGTGACAGGCAGGGGCGAGCAGTACTTC. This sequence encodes CAWSVTGRGEQYF.

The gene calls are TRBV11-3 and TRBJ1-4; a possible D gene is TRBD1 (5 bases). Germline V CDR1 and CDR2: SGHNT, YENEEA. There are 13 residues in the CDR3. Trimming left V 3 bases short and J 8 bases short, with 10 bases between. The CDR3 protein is CASSLGPREKLFF. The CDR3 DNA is TGTGCCAGCAGCTTGGGGCCGAGGGAAAAACTGTTTTTT.

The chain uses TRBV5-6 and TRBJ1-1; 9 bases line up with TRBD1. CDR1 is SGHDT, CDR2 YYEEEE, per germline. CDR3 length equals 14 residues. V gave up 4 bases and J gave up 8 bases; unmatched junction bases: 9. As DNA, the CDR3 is TGTGCCAGCAGCCCCGGGACAGGGTTCCCCGAAGCTTTCTTT. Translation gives CASSPGTGFPEAFF.

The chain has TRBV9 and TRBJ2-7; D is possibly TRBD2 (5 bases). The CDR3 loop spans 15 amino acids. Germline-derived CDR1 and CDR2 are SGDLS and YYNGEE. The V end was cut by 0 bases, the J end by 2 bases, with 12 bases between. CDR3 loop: CASSVGEGWAYEQYF. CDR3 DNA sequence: TGTGCCAGCAGCGTAGGCGAGGGTTGGGCCTACGAGCAGTACTTC.

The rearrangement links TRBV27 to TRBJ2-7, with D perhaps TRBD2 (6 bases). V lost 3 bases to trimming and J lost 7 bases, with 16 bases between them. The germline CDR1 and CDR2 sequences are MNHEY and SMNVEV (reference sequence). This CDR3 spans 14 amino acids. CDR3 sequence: CASSFRLDVREQYF. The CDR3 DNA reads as TGTGCCAGCAGTTTCCGACTAGACGTCAGGGAGCAGTACTTC.

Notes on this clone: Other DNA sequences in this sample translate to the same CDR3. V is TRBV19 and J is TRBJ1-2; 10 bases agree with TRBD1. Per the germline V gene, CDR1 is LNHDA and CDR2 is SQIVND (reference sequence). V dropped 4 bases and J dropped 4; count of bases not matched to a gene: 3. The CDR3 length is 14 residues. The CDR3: CASSTTGGSYGYTF. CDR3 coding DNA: TGTGCCAGTAGTACGACAGGGGGCAGCTATGGCTACACCTTC. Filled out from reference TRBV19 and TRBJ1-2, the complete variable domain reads DGGITQSPKYLFRKEGQNVTLSCEQNLNHDAMYWYRQDPGQGLRLIYYSQIVNDFQKGDIAEGYSVSREKKESFPLTVTSAQKNPTAFYLCASSTTGGSYGYTFGSGTRLTVV.

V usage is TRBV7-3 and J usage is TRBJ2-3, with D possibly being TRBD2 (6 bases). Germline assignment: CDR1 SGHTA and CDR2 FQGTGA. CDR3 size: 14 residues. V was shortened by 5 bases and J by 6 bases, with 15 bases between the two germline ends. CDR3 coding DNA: TGTGCCAGCAGCCAAGGCGGAGGGCGGGATACGCAGTATTTT. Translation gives CASSQGGGRDTQYF.

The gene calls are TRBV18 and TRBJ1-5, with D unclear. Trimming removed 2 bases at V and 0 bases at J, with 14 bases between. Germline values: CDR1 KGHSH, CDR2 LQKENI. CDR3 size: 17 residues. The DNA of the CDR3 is TGTGCCAGCTCACCAGACATCCTTTCTGATAGCAATCAGCCCCAGCATTTT. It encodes CASSPDILSDSNQPQHF.

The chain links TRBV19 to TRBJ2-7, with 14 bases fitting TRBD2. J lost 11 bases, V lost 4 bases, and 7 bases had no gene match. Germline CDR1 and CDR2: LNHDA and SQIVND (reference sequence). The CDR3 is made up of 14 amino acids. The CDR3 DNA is TGTGCCAGTAGTACAGGGACTAGCGGGAGTCTGAAGTACTTC. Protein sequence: CASSTGTSGSLKYF.

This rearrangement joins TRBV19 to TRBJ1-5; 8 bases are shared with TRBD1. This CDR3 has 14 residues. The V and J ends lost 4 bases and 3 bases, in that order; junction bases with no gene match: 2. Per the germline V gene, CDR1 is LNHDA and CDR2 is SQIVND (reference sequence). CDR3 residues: CASSKQGVNQPQHF. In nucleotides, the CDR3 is TGTGCCAGTAGTAAACAGGGGGTCAATCAGCCCCAGCATTTT.

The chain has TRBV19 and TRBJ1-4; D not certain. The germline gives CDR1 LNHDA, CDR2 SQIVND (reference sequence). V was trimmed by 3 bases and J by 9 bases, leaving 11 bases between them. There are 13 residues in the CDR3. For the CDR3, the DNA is TGTGCCAGTAGTATTGGAGGGTTTCAAAAACTGTTTTTT. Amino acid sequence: CASSIGGFQKLFF. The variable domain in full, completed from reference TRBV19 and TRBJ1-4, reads DGGITQSPKYLFRKEGQNVTLSCEQNLNHDAMYWYRQDPGQGLRLIYYSQIVNDFQKGDIAEGYSVSREKKESFPLTVTSAQKNPTAFYLCASSIGGFQKLFFGSGTQLSVL.

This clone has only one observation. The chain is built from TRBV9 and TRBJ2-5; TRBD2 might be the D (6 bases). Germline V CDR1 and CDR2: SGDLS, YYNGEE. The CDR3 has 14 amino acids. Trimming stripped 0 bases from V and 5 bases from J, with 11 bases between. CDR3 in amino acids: CASSVASAGETQYF. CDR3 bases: TGTGCCAGCAGCGTAGCATCCGCGGGGGAGACCCAGTACTTC.

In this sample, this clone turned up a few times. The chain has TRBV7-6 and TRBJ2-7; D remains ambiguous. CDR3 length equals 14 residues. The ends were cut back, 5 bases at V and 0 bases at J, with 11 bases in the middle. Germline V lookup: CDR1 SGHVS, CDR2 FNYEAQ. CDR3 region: CASSLYSSSYEQYF. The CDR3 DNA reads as TGTGCCAGCAGCCTATACAGCAGCTCCTACGAGCAGTACTTC.

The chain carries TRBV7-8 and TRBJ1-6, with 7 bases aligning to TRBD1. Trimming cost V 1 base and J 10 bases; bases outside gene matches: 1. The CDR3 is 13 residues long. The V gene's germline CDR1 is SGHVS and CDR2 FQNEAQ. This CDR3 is CASSLEGASPLHF. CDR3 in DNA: TGTGCCAGCAGCTTAGAGGGGGCATCACCCCTCCACTTT.

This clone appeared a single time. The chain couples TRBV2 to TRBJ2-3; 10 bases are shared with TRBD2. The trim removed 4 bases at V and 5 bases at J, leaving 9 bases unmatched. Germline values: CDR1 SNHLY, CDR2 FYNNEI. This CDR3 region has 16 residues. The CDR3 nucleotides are TGTGCCAGCAGTGGTGACAAGCGGGGGGGCCAAGATACGCAGTATTTT. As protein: CASSGDKRGGQDTQYF. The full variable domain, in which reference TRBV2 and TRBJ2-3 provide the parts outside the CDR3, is EPEVTQTPSHQVTQMGQEVILRCVPISNHLYFYWYRQILGQKVEFLVSFYNNEISEKSEIFDDQFSVERPDGSNFTLKIRSTKLEDSAMYFCASSGDKRGGQDTQYFGPGTRLTVL.

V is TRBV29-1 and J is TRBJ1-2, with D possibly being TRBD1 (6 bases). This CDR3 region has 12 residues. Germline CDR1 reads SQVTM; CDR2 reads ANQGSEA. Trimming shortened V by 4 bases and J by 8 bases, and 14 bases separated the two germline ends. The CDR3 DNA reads TGCAGCGTTGGGGACACTTCTAGCGGCTACACCTTC. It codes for CSVGDTSSGYTF.

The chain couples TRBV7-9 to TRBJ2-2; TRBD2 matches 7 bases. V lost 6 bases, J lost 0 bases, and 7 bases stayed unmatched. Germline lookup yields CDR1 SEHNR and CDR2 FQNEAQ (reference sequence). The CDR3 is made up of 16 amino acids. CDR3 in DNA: TGTGCCAGCAGTGGGAGCGGGGACCCGAACACCGGGGAGCTGTTTTTT. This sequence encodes CASSGSGDPNTGELFF.

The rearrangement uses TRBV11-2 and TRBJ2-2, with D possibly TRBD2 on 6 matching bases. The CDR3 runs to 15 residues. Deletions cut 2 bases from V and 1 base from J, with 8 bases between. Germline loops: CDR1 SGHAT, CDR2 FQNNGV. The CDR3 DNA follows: TGTGCCAGCAGCTTAATGCGGGGGAACACCGGGGAGCTGTTTTTT. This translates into CASSLMRGNTGELFF.

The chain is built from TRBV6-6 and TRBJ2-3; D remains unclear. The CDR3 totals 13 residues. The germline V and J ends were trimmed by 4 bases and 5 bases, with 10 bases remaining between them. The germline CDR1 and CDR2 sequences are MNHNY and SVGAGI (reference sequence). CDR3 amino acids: CASSSFRGDTQYF. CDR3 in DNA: TGTGCCAGCAGTTCCTTCCGCGGAGATACGCAGTATTTT.

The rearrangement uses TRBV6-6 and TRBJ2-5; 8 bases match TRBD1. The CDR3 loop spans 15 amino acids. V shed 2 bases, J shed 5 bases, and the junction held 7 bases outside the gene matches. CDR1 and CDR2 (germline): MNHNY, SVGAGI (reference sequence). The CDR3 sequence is CASSYRRQGSETQYF. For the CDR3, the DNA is TGTGCCAGCAGTTACCGACGACAGGGGAGCGAGACCCAGTACTTC.